These 24 T cell receptor beta chains were all obtained from the same sample, sequenced in a study of T cell responses to AZD1222 COVID-19 vaccine. Some clones are missing from TCRdb's copy, which holds only in-frame ones; the method was immunoSEQ multiplex PCR. The sample lists around 160,000 clones, about 93% occurring once. Sequencing used peripheral blood, obtained on day 0 of AZD1222 vaccination. The receptors originated from an adult in good health.

The chain employs TRBV2 and TRBJ2-1; 12 bases map to TRBD2. In germline, CDR1 is SNHLY, CDR2 FYNNEI. V lost 5 bases, J lost 8 bases, and 7 bases stayed unmatched. CDR3 length: 15 residues. In nucleotides, the CDR3 is TGTGCCAGCAGTCTAGCGGGAGGGGGTACGTATGAGCAGTTCTTC. This translates into CASSLAGGGTYEQFF.

V gene TRBV3-1 (or the pseudogene TRBV3-2) combines with J gene TRBJ2-5; possibly TRBD1 for D (6 bases). V was trimmed by 1 base and J by 5 bases, leaving 20 bases between them. This CDR3 has 17 amino acids. Germline CDR1 is LGHDT and CDR2 is YNNKEL (reference sequence). The CDR3 spells CASSQGSDSWAIETQYF. Written as DNA, the CDR3 is TGTGCCAGCAGCCAAGGTTCGGACAGTTGGGCCATTGAGACCCAGTACTTC.

This chain connects TRBV3-1 (or the pseudogene TRBV3-2) to TRBJ2-4; D assignment may be TRBD1 or TRBD2 (6 bases each). The CDR3 has 17 residues. Trimming pared 2 bases from V and 0 bases from J, leaving 14 bases between. From germline, CDR1 is LGHDT and CDR2 YNNKEL (reference sequence). CDR3 loop: CASSQIPAGQAKNIQYF. The DNA of the CDR3 is TGTGCCAGCAGCCAAATCCCCGCGGGACAAGCCAAAAACATTCAGTACTTC.

This chain joins TRBV7-9 and TRBJ2-1, with TRBD2 matching 9 bases. Germline values: CDR1 SEHNR, CDR2 FQNEAQ (reference sequence). This CDR3 is 14 amino acids long. V was pared by 3 bases and J by 5 bases, with 2 bases of the junction left unmatched. CDR3 protein: CASSFASGDNEQFF. The CDR3, as DNA: TGTGCCAGCAGCTTCGCTAGCGGGGACAATGAGCAGTTCTTC.

This clone was seen only a few times. The chain couples TRBV7-8 to TRBJ2-3; no reliable D call. This CDR3 has 12 amino acids. Germline V gives CDR1 SGHVS, CDR2 FQNEAQ. Trimming pared 4 bases from V and 2 bases from J, leaving 4 bases between. The CDR3 coding sequence is TGTGCCAGCAGCTCCAACACAGATACGCAGTATTTT. Its translation is CASSSNTDTQYF.

The chain joins TRBV25-1 to TRBJ2-7, with 7 bases matching TRBD1. Trimming took 10 bases from V and 7 from J; bases not matched to a gene: 13. This CDR3 is built from 13 residues. The germline V gene encodes CDR1 MGHDK and CDR2 SYGVNS. The CDR3 loop is CATRGTESREQYF. Here the CDR3 DNA reads TGTGCCACCAGGGGGACAGAGTCTCGGGAGCAGTACTTC.

The DNA for the CDR3 is TGTGCCAGCAGCCCAGGGACGGGGAACACTGAAGCTTTCTTT. Translation: CASSPGTGNTEAFF. V gene TRBV11-3 combines with J gene TRBJ1-1; the D gene is possibly TRBD1 (5 bases). V was cut by 5 bases and J by 1 base, with 11 bases left in between. The germline V gene has CDR1 SGHNT and CDR2 YENEEA. The CDR3 length is 14 residues.

The rearrangement uses TRBV2 and TRBJ1-5, with D tentatively TRBD1 (6 bases). The germline V gene encodes CDR1 SNHLY and CDR2 FYNNEI. This CDR3 contains 14 residues. Trimming removed 4 bases from V and 7 bases from J, with 14 bases in between. DNA for the CDR3: TGTGCCAGCAGTGCCGGGACAACCCAACAGCCCCAGCATTTT. It codes for CASSAGTTQQPQHF.

This sequence joins TRBV5-1 and TRBJ1-2; 10 nucleotides match TRBD1. J gave up 5 bases and V 4 bases, and 14 bases lay outside the gene matches. Looked up from germline, CDR1 is SGHRS and CDR2 is YFSETQ. The CDR3 extends over 17 amino acids. The CDR3 here is CASSLGTGAAGGYGYTF. For the CDR3, the DNA is TGCGCCAGCAGCCTAGGGACAGGGGCTGCTGGGGGGTATGGCTACACCTTC.

The V gene is TRBV19, the J gene TRBJ1-3; the match to TRBD1 covers 8 bases. CDR1 and CDR2 (germline): LNHDA, SQIVND (reference sequence). Unmatched junction bases numbered 8, after V lost 5 bases and J lost 2 bases. CDR3 size: 16 residues. The CDR3 spells CASSVYGQGAGNTIYF. CDR3 bases: TGTGCCAGTAGTGTCTATGGACAGGGCGCTGGAAACACCATATATTTT. Supplemented by reference TRBV19 and TRBJ1-3, the full variable domain reads DGGITQSPKYLFRKEGQNVTLSCEQNLNHDAMYWYRQDPGQGLRLIYYSQIVNDFQKGDIAEGYSVSREKKESFPLTVTSAQKNPTAFYLCASSVYGQGAGNTIYFGEGSWLTVV.

The CDR3 DNA reads TGCGCCAGCAGCCCCCTGACAGGGGCGAACACCGGGGAGCTGTTTTTT. It translates to CASSPLTGANTGELFF. The chain couples TRBV5-1 to TRBJ2-2, with 8 nucleotides matching TRBD1. This CDR3 has 16 amino acids. J gave up 0 bases and V 4 bases, and 5 bases lay outside the gene matches. Germline values: CDR1 SGHRS, CDR2 YFSETQ.

The rearrangement uses TRBV27 and TRBJ2-7; D perhaps matches TRBD1 (7 bases). The V gene lost 9 bases and the J gene lost 3 bases, with 18 bases spanning the gap. The germline V gene encodes CDR1 MNHEY and CDR2 SMNVEV (reference sequence). This CDR3 contains 14 residues. The CDR3 protein is CARPEGAHNYEQYF. The CDR3 nucleotides read TGTGCCAGGCCGGAGGGGGCCCACAACTACGAGCAGTACTTC.

The chain uses TRBV28 and TRBJ1-1, with D perhaps TRBD1 (5 bases). The V and J ends lost 4 bases and 3 bases respectively, with 15 bases between them. The CDR3 totals 15 residues. In germline, CDR1 is MDHEN, CDR2 SYDVKM. CDR3 sequence (DNA): TGTGCCAGCAGTTACCGGCCCACGGGGGACACTGAAGCTTTCTTT. This translates into CASSYRPTGDTEAFF. The variable domain in full, with the rest retrieved from reference TRBV28 and TRBJ1-1, is DVKVTQSSRYLVKRTGEKVFLECVQDMDHENMFWYRQDPGLGLRLIYFSYDVKMKEKGDIPEGYSVSREKKERFSLILESASTNQTSMYLCASSYRPTGDTEAFFGQGTRLTVV.

The chain recombines TRBV9 with TRBJ1-1; maybe TRBD1 (6 bases). The V end lost 0 bases, the J end lost 4 bases, and 13 bases lay between the germline ends. Germline CDR1 reads SGDLS; CDR2 reads YYNGEE. The CDR3 sequence is 15 residues long. Here the CDR3 DNA reads TGTGCCAGCAGCGTAGATGTTGGGGGCTCCACTGAAGCTTTCTTT. Its protein product is CASSVDVGGSTEAFF. Complete variable domain (other parts from reference TRBV9 and TRBJ1-1): DSGVTQTPKHLITATGQRVTLRCSPRSGDLSVYWYQQSLDQGLQFLIQYYNGEERAKGNILERFSAQQFPDLHSELNLSSLELGDSALYFCASSVDVGGSTEAFFGQGTRLTVV.

V and J are TRBV3-1 (or the pseudogene TRBV3-2) and TRBJ1-2, with unresolved D. Germline CDR1 LGHDT, CDR2 YNNKEL (reference sequence). This CDR3 is built from 13 residues. The V gene lost 8 bases and the J gene lost 6 bases, with 16 bases spanning the gap. CDR3 in amino acids: CASSWALKHGYTF. The DNA for the CDR3 is TGTGCCAGCTCTTGGGCCCTAAAACATGGCTACACCTTC.

The V and J genes are TRBV9 and TRBJ2-3, with TRBD1 identical over 7 bases. Germline CDR1 SGDLS, CDR2 YYNGEE. The CDR3 covers 13 residues. V lost 5 bases and J lost 4; bases outside the gene matches: 4. CDR3 coding DNA: TGTGCCAGCAGGACAGGGACCTCAGATACGCAGTATTTT. It translates to CASRTGTSDTQYF.

V gene TRBV27 combines with J gene TRBJ2-7; D gene unclear. The V and J ends lost 3 bases and 2 bases respectively, with 8 bases between them. The germline gives CDR1 MNHEY, CDR2 SMNVEV (reference sequence). The CDR3 has 13 residues. The CDR3 region has the DNA TGTGCCAGCAGTTTGGGCAGGACCTACGAGCAGTACTTC. Translation gives CASSLGRTYEQYF.

The J gene is TRBJ1-5, the V gene TRBV19; D might be TRBD1 (6 bases). The V gene's germline CDR1 is LNHDA and CDR2 SQIVND (reference sequence). CDR3 length: 14 residues. The germline V and J ends were trimmed by 8 bases and 7 bases, with 18 bases remaining between them. The CDR3 DNA is TGTGCCAGTCGTCTCAGAGGGGGGGGCCAGCCCCAGCATTTT. This gives the protein CASRLRGGGQPQHF.

The chain carries TRBV6-5 and TRBJ1-1; no firm D call. Looked up from germline, CDR1 is MNHEY and CDR2 is SVGAGI. The CDR3 is made up of 13 amino acids. V lost 6 bases, J lost 0 bases, and 8 bases lay in between. The CDR3 nucleotides read TGTGCCAGCAGCGCCCCAATGAACACTGAAGCTTTCTTT. This sequence encodes CASSAPMNTEAFF.

J is TRBJ1-1 and V is TRBV7-4; no reliable D call. Germline V gene sequence: CDR1 SGHVT, CDR2 SQSDAQ. This CDR3 has 10 residues. V was shortened by 2 bases and J by 14 bases, with 9 bases between the two germline ends. Written as DNA, the CDR3 is TGTGCCAGCAGCTTACAGATAGTGTTCTTT. This sequence encodes CASSLQIVFF.

The sample holds a few counts of this clone. This chain connects TRBV5-1 to TRBJ2-3, with TRBD2 identical over 7 bases. J was trimmed by 2 bases and V by 0 bases; bases with no gene match: 12. CDR3 length equals 18 residues. The germline gives CDR1 SGHRS, CDR2 YFSETQ. CDR3 sequence reads: CASSLVAGDPTTTDTQYF. The CDR3 nucleotides are TGCGCCAGCAGCTTGGTGGCGGGAGACCCCACGACCACAGATACGCAGTATTTT.

This clone appeared a few times. This chain links TRBV12-3 or TRBV12-4 with TRBJ2-7; D may be TRBD2 (6 bases). V dropped 2 bases and J dropped 8 bases, with 10 bases sitting between them. There are 12 residues in the CDR3. For the CDR3, the DNA is TGTGCCAGCAGTTTAATAGCGGATAAGCAGTACTTC. It translates to CASSLIADKQYF.

The chain is built from TRBV5-8 and TRBJ2-1; 8 nucleotides match TRBD1. Germline CDR1 and CDR2: SGHTS and YDEGEE. V gave up 4 bases and J gave up 0 bases; unmatched junction bases: 3. The CDR3 is made up of 15 amino acids. The CDR3 DNA is TGTGCCAGCAGCCTGGGACAGGCCTCCTACAATGAGCAGTTCTTC. This encodes CASSLGQASYNEQFF.

The gene calls are TRBV11-2 and TRBJ2-5, with D hard to call. This CDR3 contains 13 residues. V was trimmed by 6 bases and J by 0 bases, leaving 8 bases between them. Germline V gene data show CDR1 as SGHAT and CDR2 as FQNNGV. The CDR3 reads CASRSLDQETQYF. The CDR3 coding sequence is TGTGCCAGCAGGAGCTTGGACCAAGAGACCCAGTACTTC.